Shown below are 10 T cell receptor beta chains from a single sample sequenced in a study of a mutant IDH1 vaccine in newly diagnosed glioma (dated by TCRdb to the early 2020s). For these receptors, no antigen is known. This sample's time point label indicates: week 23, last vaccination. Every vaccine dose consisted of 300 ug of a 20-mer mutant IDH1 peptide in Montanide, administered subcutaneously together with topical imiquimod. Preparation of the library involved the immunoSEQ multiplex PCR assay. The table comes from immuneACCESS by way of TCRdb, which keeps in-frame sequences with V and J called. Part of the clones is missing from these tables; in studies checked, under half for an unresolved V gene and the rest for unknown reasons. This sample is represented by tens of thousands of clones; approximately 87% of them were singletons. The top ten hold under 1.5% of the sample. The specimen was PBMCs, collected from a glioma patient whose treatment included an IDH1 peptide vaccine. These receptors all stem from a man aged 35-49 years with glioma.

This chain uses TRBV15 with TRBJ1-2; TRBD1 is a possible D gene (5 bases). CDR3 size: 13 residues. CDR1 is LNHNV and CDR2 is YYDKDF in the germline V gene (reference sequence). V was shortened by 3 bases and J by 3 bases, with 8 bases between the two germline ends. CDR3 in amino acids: CATSSQGDYGYTF. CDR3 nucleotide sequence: TGTGCCACCAGCAGCCAGGGTGACTATGGCTACACCTTC.

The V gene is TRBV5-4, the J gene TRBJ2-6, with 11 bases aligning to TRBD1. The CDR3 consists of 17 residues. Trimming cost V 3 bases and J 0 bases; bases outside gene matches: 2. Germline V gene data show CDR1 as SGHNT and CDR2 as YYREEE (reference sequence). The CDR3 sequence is CASSSGTGGSGANVLTF. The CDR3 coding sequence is TGTGCCAGCAGCTCCGGGACAGGGGGCTCTGGGGCCAACGTCCTGACTTTC.

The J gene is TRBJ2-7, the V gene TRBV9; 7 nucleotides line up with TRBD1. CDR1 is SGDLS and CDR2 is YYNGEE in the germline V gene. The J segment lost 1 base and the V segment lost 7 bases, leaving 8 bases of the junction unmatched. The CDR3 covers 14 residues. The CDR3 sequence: CASQNQQGSYEQYF. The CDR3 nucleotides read TGTGCCAGCCAGAACCAACAGGGGTCCTACGAGCAGTACTTC.

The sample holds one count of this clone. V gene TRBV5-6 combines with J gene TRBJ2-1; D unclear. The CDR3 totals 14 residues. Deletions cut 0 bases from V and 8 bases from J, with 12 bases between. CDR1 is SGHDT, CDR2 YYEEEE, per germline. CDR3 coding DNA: TGTGCCAGCAGCTTGGGACTTAGTATCCATGAGCAGTTCTTC. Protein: CASSLGLSIHEQFF. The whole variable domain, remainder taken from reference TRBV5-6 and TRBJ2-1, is DAGVTQSPTHLIKTRGQQVTLRCSPKSGHDTVSWYQQALGQGPQFIFQYYEEEERQRGNFPDRFSGHQFPNYSSELNVNALLLGDSALYLCASSLGLSIHEQFFGPGTRLTVL.

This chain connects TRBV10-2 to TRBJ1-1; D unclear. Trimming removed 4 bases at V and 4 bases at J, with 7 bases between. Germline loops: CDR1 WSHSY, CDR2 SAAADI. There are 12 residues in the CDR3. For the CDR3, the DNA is TGCGCCAGCAGTGCGATGATCACTGAAGCTTTCTTT. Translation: CASSAMITEAFF.

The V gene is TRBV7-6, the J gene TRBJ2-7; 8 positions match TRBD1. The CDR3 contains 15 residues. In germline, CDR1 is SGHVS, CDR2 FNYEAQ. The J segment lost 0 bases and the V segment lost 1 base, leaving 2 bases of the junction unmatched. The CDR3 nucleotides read TGTGCCAGCAGCTTAGGGACAGGGTCCTCCTACGAGCAGTACTTC. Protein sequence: CASSLGTGSSYEQYF.

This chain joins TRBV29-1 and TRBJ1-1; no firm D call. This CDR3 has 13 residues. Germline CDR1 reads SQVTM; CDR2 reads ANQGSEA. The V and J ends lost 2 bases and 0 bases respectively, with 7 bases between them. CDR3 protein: CSVESTLNTEAFF. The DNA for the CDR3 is TGCAGCGTTGAAAGCACACTGAACACTGAAGCTTTCTTT.

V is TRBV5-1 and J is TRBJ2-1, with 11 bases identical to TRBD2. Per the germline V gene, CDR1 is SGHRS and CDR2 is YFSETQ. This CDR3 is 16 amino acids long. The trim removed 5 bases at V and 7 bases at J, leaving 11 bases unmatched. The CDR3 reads CASRDRGASGRNEQFF. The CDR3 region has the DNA TGCGCCAGCAGAGACCGTGGGGCTAGCGGGAGGAATGAGCAGTTCTTC. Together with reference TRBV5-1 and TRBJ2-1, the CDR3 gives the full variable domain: KAGVTQTPRYLIKTRGQQVTLSCSPISGHRSVSWYQQTPGQGLQFLFEYFSETQRNKGNFPGRFSGRQFSNSRSEMNVSTLELGDSALYLCASRDRGASGRNEQFFGPGTRLTVL.

CDR3 amino acids: CASSFEILKPQHF. The DNA of the CDR3 is TGTGCCAGCAGTTTTGAGATACTGAAGCCCCAGCATTTT. This chain links TRBV28 with TRBJ1-5; unclear D gene. V lost 3 bases to trimming and J lost 8 bases, with 11 bases between them. Germline lookup yields CDR1 MDHEN and CDR2 SYDVKM. The CDR3 consists of 13 residues.

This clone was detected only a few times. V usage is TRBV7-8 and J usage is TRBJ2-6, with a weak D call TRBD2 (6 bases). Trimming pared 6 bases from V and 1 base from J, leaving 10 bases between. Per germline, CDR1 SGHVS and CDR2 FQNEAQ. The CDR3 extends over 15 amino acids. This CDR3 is CASSRLGSGANVLTF. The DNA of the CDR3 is TGTGCCAGCAGTCGACTAGGGTCTGGGGCCAACGTCCTGACTTTC. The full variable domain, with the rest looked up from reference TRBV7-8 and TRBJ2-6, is GAGVSQSPRYKVAKRGQDVALRCDPISGHVSLFWYQQALGQGPEFLTYFQNEAQLDKSGLPSDRFFAERPEGSVSTLKIQRTQQEDSAVYLCASSRLGSGANVLTFGAGSRLTVL.